This T cell receptor (beta chain) stems from a study of identifying expanded T cells in peripheral blood. Regarding the study as a whole: Variance in clone template counts between approximately two-week samples significantly increased with total template count across all healthy donors.

With respect to this clone: Antigen unknown.

This CDR3 spans 17 amino acids. Trimming took 1 base from V and 3 from J; bases not matched to a gene: 11. From germline, CDR1 is MNHNS and CDR2 SASEGT. Repertoires were generated with immunoSEQ multiplex PCR, while TCRdb's copy carries only in-frame clones and drops some. The data show 50,000 to 75,000 clones, over 75% seen once. The receptor was isolated from a person aged 18 to 70 in good health. The rearrangement joins TRBV6-1 to TRBJ2-7; 8 nucleotides align to TRBD2. The sample was blood. CDR3 residues: CASSEEGSGGILYEQYV. The CDR3 DNA sequence: TGTGCCAGCAGTGAAGAGGGTTCGGGGGGGATTCTCTACGAGCAGTACGTC.